This T cell receptor beta chain was documented in a study of CD8 T cells in Susac syndrome. V was pared by 7 bases and J by 12 bases, with 15 bases between. Germline loops: CDR1 MNHNS, CDR2 SASEGT. The CDR3 has 11 amino acids. With random hexamers, roughly 0.5 to 1 ug RNA was reverse transcribed. Amplification of TCR beta CDR3 was carried out by immunoSEQ multiplex PCR, which covered 54 Vbeta and 13 Jbeta segments. TCRdb re-analysed the immunoSEQ multiplex PCR reads in MiXCR, keeping a single row per CDR3 protein. The profile covers tens of thousands of distinct CDR3 sequences, with roughly 93% appearing a single time and over 0.12% taken by the ten largest. The Susac syndrome patients fit the recently defined diagnostic criteria for definite or probable disease.

The sequence derives from a human donor with Susac syndrome. J is TRBJ1-2 and V is TRBV6-1; a weak D match, TRBD1 (5 bases). Input material: CD4+ T cells from PBMCs. The CDR3 reads CASTDPGPDTF. CDR3 bases: TGTGCCAGCACCGATCCGGGACCGGACACCTTC.